This T cell receptor (beta chain) was identified in a study of control samples from healthy donors and cancer patients. CDR3 length equals 13 residues. Per the germline V gene, CDR1 is KGHSH and CDR2 is LQKENI. The trim removed 6 bases at V and 5 bases at J, leaving 3 bases unmatched. The protocol was immunoSEQ multiplex PCR, while the TCRdb copy is restricted to in-frame clones and leaves out a portion. The sample consists of some 130,000 clones, about 85% of them appearing once. This clonotype originated in a woman aged 25 to 39 in good health. Specimen: blood. The chain employs TRBV18 and TRBJ1-1, with 10 bases fitting TRBD1. The chain's CDR3 is CASSQGQGTEAFF. The CDR3 DNA sequence: TGTGCCAGCTCTCAGGGACAGGGGACTGAAGCTTTCTTT.